Listed below are T cell receptor beta chains from one sample, sequenced in a study of CD8 T cells in ankylosing spondylitis. Via MiXCR, TCRdb re-called the 5' RACE reads, giving one row per CDR3 protein. This sample yields some 700,000 distinct CDR3 sequences, of which around 20% are seen a single time; over 15% belongs to the top ten. Sequencing was carried out using blood, either unsorted or a sorted T cell fraction (not recorded which). The source of these receptors is a male donor with ankylosing spondylitis. Each CDR3 is given with its conserved first and last residue. The order of the fields is J gene, clone size, D gene, V gene, CDR3 protein, CDR3 DNA. A D gene is named only where the DNA matches it firmly. Clone size is shown for a subset of rows, as once, few, many or a class of expanded clone.

TRBJ2-7 many . TRBV12-3/TRBV12-4 CASSSQRNYEQYF TGTGCCAGCAGTTCACAGCGTAACTACGAGCAGTACTTC
TRBJ2-3 . TRBD2 TRBV4-3 CASSQEDVAGSTDTQYF TGCGCCAGCAGCCAAGAAGATGTAGCGGGCAGCACAGATACGCAGTATTTT
TRBJ2-7 . . TRBV20-1 CSAIRDTSSYEQYF TGCAGTGCTATACGGGACACCAGCTCCTACGAGCAGTACTTC
TRBJ1-1 . . TRBV20-1 CSAHGVLGATEAFF TGCAGTGCTCATGGGGTTCTGGGGGCCACTGAAGCTTTCTTT
TRBJ1-4 few . TRBV6-1 CASNQDGGPNEKLFF TGTGCCAGCAATCAGGATGGGGGCCCTAATGAAAAACTGTTTTTT
TRBJ2-3 few . TRBV6-5 CASSSLAGRGDTQYF TGTGCCAGCAGTTCTCTGGCAGGGCGAGGAGATACGCAGTATTTT
TRBJ1-3 . . TRBV12-3/TRBV12-4 CASSETGPHSGNTIYF TGTGCCAGCAGTGAAACAGGCCCTCACTCTGGAAACACCATATATTTT
TRBJ2-7 once . TRBV6-1 CASSSTSSSTYEQYF TGTGCCAGCAGCTCCACCTCTTCTAGCACGTACGAGCAGTACTTC
TRBJ2-5 few . TRBV12-3/TRBV12-4 CASSLGTVGGETQYF TGTGCCAGCAGTCTCGGGACTGTTGGGGGGGAGACCCAGTACTTC
TRBJ2-5 few TRBD1 TRBV11-3 CASSTTGLETQYF TGTGCCAGCAGTACGACAGGGCTGGAGACCCAGTACTTC
TRBJ2-5 few TRBD1 TRBV7-9 CASSLGTGIQETQYF TGTGCCAGCAGCTTGGGGACAGGCATACAAGAGACCCAGTACTTC